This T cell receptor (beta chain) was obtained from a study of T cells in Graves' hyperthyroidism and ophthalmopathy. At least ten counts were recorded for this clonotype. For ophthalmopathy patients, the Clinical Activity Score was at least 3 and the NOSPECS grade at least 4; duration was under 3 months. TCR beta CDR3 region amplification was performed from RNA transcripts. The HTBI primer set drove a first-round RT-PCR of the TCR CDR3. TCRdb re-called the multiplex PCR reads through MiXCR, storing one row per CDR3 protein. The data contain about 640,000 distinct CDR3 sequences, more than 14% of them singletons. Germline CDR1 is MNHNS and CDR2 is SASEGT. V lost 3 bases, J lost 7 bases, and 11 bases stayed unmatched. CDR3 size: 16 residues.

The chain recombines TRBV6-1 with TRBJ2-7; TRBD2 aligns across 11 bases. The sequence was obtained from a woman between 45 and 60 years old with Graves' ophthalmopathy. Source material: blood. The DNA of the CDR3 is TGTGCCAGCAGTGAGTTGGGACTAGCGGCTTACTTGGAGCAGTACTTC. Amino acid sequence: CASSELGLAAYLEQYF.